This TCR beta chain was captured by sequencing in a study of control samples from healthy donors and cancer patients. This clone was seen a single time. TCRdb keeps only in-frame clones here, not all; method: immunoSEQ multiplex PCR. The sample holds 120,000 or so clones; roughly 90% are singletons and the top ten take roughly 2.7%. The J segment lost 0 bases and the V segment lost 3 bases, leaving 6 bases of the junction unmatched. The germline V gene has CDR1 GTSNPN and CDR2 SVGIG (reference sequence). This CDR3 region has 16 residues. The TCR sequence derives from a man younger than 30 in good health. The sample comprised blood. The J gene is TRBJ2-1, the V gene TRBV30; 9 nucleotides line up with TRBD2. The CDR3 spells CAWSAPAGGSYNEQFF. In nucleotides, the CDR3 is TGTGCCTGGAGCGCTCCAGCGGGGGGCTCCTACAATGAGCAGTTCTTC.